This T cell receptor (beta chain) came from a study of T cell repertoires in cytomegalovirus infection. Study background: Indications of both CMV infection and matching HLA type were provided by public TCR beta signatures.

This clonotype was observed a few times. This CDR3 region has 16 residues. With 5 bases removed from V and 3 bases from J, the gap between germline ends came to 19 bases. CDR1 and CDR2 from the germline V gene are LNHDA and SQIVND (reference sequence). TCRdb called the reads again in MiXCR, with one record for every CDR3 protein. The sample carries 250,000 to 300,000 distinct CDR3 sequences, less than 9.5% recorded once. What was sequenced was PBMCs. This chain connects TRBV19 to TRBJ1-2; D perhaps matches TRBD1 (5 bases). The clonotype comes from a human donor in good health (CMV status not recorded). Some clones in this sample may be carry-over from other donors' samples. The CDR3 bases are TGTGCCAGTAGTCCACTCCCGGGACGGATGCACTATGGCTACACCTTC. Protein product: CASSPLPGRMHYGYTF.